Sequencing of this TCR beta chain was carried out in a study of breast tumors, draining lymph nodes, adjacent tissues. Broader study findings: Tumor TCR diversity was below lymph nodes but above nontumor tissue. Compared with basal-like, luminal-like tumors shared significantly more repertoire with nontumor tissue. The data were judged consistent with most tumor T cells coming from lymph node and expanding in tumor. Data only fit, rather than demonstrated, lymph node origin of most tumor T cells.

Comment on this clonotype: The antigen is undetermined. A much larger clone lies one base from this, so it may be a read error.

TCRdb analysed the multiplex PCR reads with MiXCR anew, one entry per CDR3 protein. Of around 150,000 distinct CDR3 sequences in the sample, 32% are singletons; the top ten hold around 2.3%. The lymph nodes were axillary draining lymph nodes from breast cancer patients. Sequenced material: axillary lymph node tissue. The receptor comes from a female donor with breast cancer. Some clones in this sample may be carry-over from other donors' samples.

The CDR3 nucleotides are TGTGCCAGCAGACTGTTGGGGGGCACAGATACGCAGTATTTT. This translates into CASRLLGGTDTQYF. The genes are TRBV6-5 and TRBJ2-3; tentatively, D is TRBD1 or TRBD2 (5 bases each). Germline V lookup: CDR1 MNHEY, CDR2 SVGAGI. The CDR3 has 14 residues. Deletions cut 6 bases from V and 1 base from J, with 11 bases between.